This T cell receptor beta chain was sequenced in a study of blood T cell repertoires in COVID-19. This CDR3 comprises 16 residues. The V gene's germline CDR1 is MDHEN and CDR2 SYDVKM. V was clipped by 8 bases and J by 7 bases; unmatched bases: 16. Data came from immunoSEQ multiplex PCR; TCRdb stores just in-frame clones and leaves some out. The table has 150,000 or so clones, roughly 80% seen once. This sequence originates from a young man with active or convalescent COVID-19. The specimen was peripheral blood. This chain links TRBV28 with TRBJ2-3, with TRBD2 matching 9 bases. CDR3 sequence: CASQSSGIVGTYTQYF. The CDR3 DNA is TGTGCCAGCCAGTCTAGCGGGATCGTGGGAACATATACGCAGTATTTT.